This TCR beta chain was found in a study of cytomegalovirus exposure and HLA in healthy donors. Worth noting for this clone: Its target is not known.

Findings and limits, study-wide: Presence/absence analyses treated sequencing depth as roughly uniform across donors. Rare TCR sequences dominated, though some public TCRs recurred in many donors.

Vbeta (60) and Jbeta (13) primers were used in the PCR. The repertoire was sequenced with immunoSEQ multiplex PCR; TCRdb's copy has only in-frame clones and lacks some. The data show about 190,000 clones, 75% to 90% seen once. The CDR3 totals 15 residues. From germline, CDR1 is SGHTA and CDR2 FQGNSA. After removal of 2 bases from V and 4 bases from J, the junction contained 5 bases not matched to a gene. This rearrangement joins TRBV7-2 to TRBJ2-1; the match to TRBD2 covers 7 bases. The sample consisted of PBMCs. The TCR comes from a woman under 30 in good health and CMV-seronegative. Here the CDR3 DNA reads TGTGCCAGCAGCTTATTGCGGGGGTTATACAATGAGCAGTTCTTC. As protein: CASSLLRGLYNEQFF.